The 14 T cell receptor beta chains given below trace back to one sample, sequenced in a study of T cell responses to AZD1222 COVID-19 vaccine. Repertoires were generated with immunoSEQ multiplex PCR, while TCRdb's copy carries only in-frame clones and drops some. Among 120,000 to 150,000 clones, more than 85% were seen once, and the ten largest hold around 2.7%. This material consisted of peripheral blood, taken on day 0 of AZD1222 vaccination. The receptors derive from an adult in good health.

The gene calls are TRBV11-3 and TRBJ1-3; D not resolved. Germline loops: CDR1 SGHNT, CDR2 YENEEA. CDR3 length equals 16 residues. With 2 bases removed from V and 0 bases from J, the gap between germline ends came to 11 bases. CDR3 loop: CASSLYPGISGNTIYF. The CDR3 nucleotides are TGTGCCAGCAGCTTATACCCCGGGATCTCTGGAAACACCATATATTTT.

The chain employs TRBV19 and TRBJ2-1, with TRBD2 identical over 7 bases. CDR3 length: 14 amino acids. V shed 4 bases and J 6 bases; nucleotides not matched to a gene: 6. In germline, CDR1 is LNHDA, CDR2 SQIVND (reference sequence). This chain's CDR3 is CASSTSGIPNEQFF. DNA of the CDR3: TGTGCCAGTAGTACCAGCGGGATCCCCAATGAGCAGTTCTTC.

J is TRBJ1-1 and V is TRBV4-1; D ambiguous. The CDR3 totals 14 residues. The germline V gene encodes CDR1 MGHRA and CDR2 YSYEKL. V dropped 1 base and J dropped 4 bases, with 10 bases sitting between them. CDR3 bases: TGCGCCAGCAGCCAAGCCCTTTCGGGCACTGAAGCTTTCTTT. Translated: CASSQALSGTEAFF.

In its sample, this clone was seen once. J is TRBJ1-5 and V is TRBV6-1; D is unclear. The length of the CDR3 is 11 residues. Germline loops: CDR1 MNHNS, CDR2 SASEGT. Trimming took 3 bases from V and 9 from J, leaving 6 bases between them. CDR3 amino acids: CASSEWAPQHF. The CDR3 DNA is TGTGCCAGCAGTGAGTGGGCGCCCCAGCATTTT.

This clone showed up just once. This rearrangement joins TRBV5-4 to TRBJ2-1; D perhaps matches TRBD1 (6 bases). CDR1 is SGHNT, CDR2 YYREEE, per germline (reference sequence). This CDR3 spans 15 amino acids. The V and J ends lost 4 bases and 5 bases respectively, with 16 bases between them. In DNA form, the CDR3 reads TGTGCCAGCAGCGAAGGGACATGGGTCCACAATGAGCAGTTCTTC. Its protein product is CASSEGTWVHNEQFF.

V gene TRBV5-1 combines with J gene TRBJ2-1; a weak D match, TRBD2 (7 bases). The CDR3 length is 15 residues. Germline lookup yields CDR1 SGHRS and CDR2 YFSETQ. Trimming removed 0 bases at V and 7 bases at J, with 14 bases between. The CDR3 coding sequence is TGCGCCAGCAGCTTGGGGGCGGGGGCCAGGAATGAGCAGTTCTTC. This sequence encodes CASSLGAGARNEQFF.

This rearrangement joins TRBV5-6 to TRBJ2-7; possibly TRBD1 for D (5 bases). V lost 2 bases to trimming and J lost 2 bases, with 20 bases between them. The CDR3 consists of 17 residues. Germline lookup yields CDR1 SGHDT and CDR2 YYEEEE. The CDR3 DNA follows: TGTGCCAGCAGCTTATTAAGGGTCACAGGCAGGACCTACGAGCAGTACTTC. Its translation: CASSLLRVTGRTYEQYF.

This chain connects TRBV2 to TRBJ1-2, with D unresolved. The CDR3 has 14 amino acids. Trimming cost V 5 bases and J 3 bases, with 13 bases left between them. In germline, CDR1 is SNHLY, CDR2 FYNNEI. In DNA, the CDR3 is TGTGCCAGCAGTTCTGATGGCCCAGACTATGGCTACACCTTC. Its translation is CASSSDGPDYGYTF.

The chain joins TRBV5-1 to TRBJ2-6; weak D call: TRBD2 (6 bases). Looked up from germline, CDR1 is SGHRS and CDR2 is YFSETQ. CDR3 length equals 15 residues. Trimming removed 2 bases from V and 1 base from J, with 7 bases in between. As DNA, the CDR3 is TGCGCCAGCAGCTTACGGGGGTCTGGGGCCAACGTCCTGACTTTC. Translation gives CASSLRGSGANVLTF.

This chain uses TRBV14 with TRBJ1-2; D not certain. Trimming cost V 4 bases and J 4 bases, with 10 bases left between them. The CDR3 spans 13 residues. The germline V gene has CDR1 SGHDN and CDR2 FVKESK. This chain's CDR3 is CASSLGSFYGYTF. DNA of the CDR3: TGTGCCAGCAGCCTCGGGTCATTCTATGGCTACACCTTC.

The chain combines TRBV5-1 with TRBJ1-2; D is undetermined. Germline assignment: CDR1 SGHRS and CDR2 YFSETQ. This CDR3 is 11 amino acids long. Trimming pared 0 bases from V and 13 bases from J, leaving 10 bases between. CDR3 sequence: CASSLDLVLTF. In DNA form, the CDR3 reads TGCGCCAGCAGCTTGGATCTCGTCCTCACCTTC.

The chain employs TRBV24-1 and TRBJ2-3; the D gene is possibly TRBD2 (6 bases). Germline assignment: CDR1 KGHDR and CDR2 SFDVKD. CDR3 length: 16 amino acids. The V and J ends lost 4 bases and 0 bases respectively, with 13 bases between them. This CDR3 reads CATSDYGGPSTDTQYF. For the CDR3, the DNA is TGTGCCACCAGTGACTACGGAGGGCCCAGCACAGATACGCAGTATTTT.

The chain has TRBV7-9 and TRBJ1-2; D remains ambiguous. This CDR3 has 14 amino acids. From germline, CDR1 is SEHNR and CDR2 FQNEAQ (reference sequence). Trimming cost V 5 bases and J 4 bases, with 14 bases left between them. The CDR3 sequence is CASSQDGEGYGYTF. The DNA of the CDR3 is TGTGCCAGCAGCCAAGATGGTGAGGGCTATGGCTACACCTTC.

The chain recombines TRBV6-1 with TRBJ2-7, with TRBD2 matching over 10 bases. Germline V gene lookup returns CDR1 MNHNS and CDR2 SASEGT. The junction had 3 bases not matched to a gene; V was cut back by 1 base and J by 3 bases. This CDR3 region has 15 residues. Here the CDR3 reads CASSEGVAGGYEQYF. The DNA for the CDR3 is TGTGCCAGCAGTGAAGGGGTAGCGGGGGGCTACGAGCAGTACTTC.